This T cell receptor (beta chain) came from a study of identical twins. Study findings and constraints: The presence of invariant MAIT and iNKT cells could partly confound analyses of zero-insertion sequences.

CDR1 is LGHNA, CDR2 YNFKEQ, per germline. This CDR3 is built from 15 residues. In the case of this clonotype: Its antigen is as yet unknown.

A universal primer site came from template switching; cDNA carried unique molecular identifiers. TCRdb passed the 5' RACE reads through MiXCR, listing each CDR3 protein once. The sample contains approximately 1.8 million distinct CDR3 sequences, roughly a third of which appear only once. The sample taken for sequencing was cord blood. The gene calls are TRBV4-2 and TRBJ2-5; D is possibly TRBD1 (6 bases). The J call may be wrong; the DNA end is better matched by TRBJ2-7. The origin of this receptor is a newborn girl in good health. The CDR3 protein is CASSQDKTGPFEQYF. CDR3 nucleotide sequence: TGTGCCAGCAGCCAAGATAAGACAGGCCCCTTCGAGCAGTACTTC.